This record concerns one TCR beta chain sequence. Its antigen is unidentified. The germline gives CDR1 SEHNR, CDR2 FQNEAQ (reference sequence). The V segment lost 4 bases and the J segment 7 bases; nucleotides outside the gene matches: 10. The CDR3 runs to 15 residues. This record comes from a study of neoadjuvant anti-PD-1 for oral cavity cancer. Study findings and constraints: With three patients per group, TCR findings need larger cohorts. Treg/Th17 ratio rose with pretreatment blood and fell with post-treatment tumor TCRbeta clonality. Post-nivolumab, blood T cell clonality was significantly elevated in non-responders.

TCRdb keeps only in-frame clones here, not all; method: immunoSEQ multiplex PCR. The table lists around 13,000 clones, about 62% of them singletons, with about 2.4% in the top ten. These newly diagnosed stage II-IVA oral cavity squamous cell carcinoma patients had no prior systemic or radiation treatment. The TCR originated in a person aged 35-80 years with oral cavity squamous cell carcinoma. This material consisted of PBMCs, taken before nivolumab (anti-PD-1) treatment. This sequence joins TRBV7-9 and TRBJ2-7; TRBD1 matches at 10 bases. CDR3 region: CASSSPWTGGEEQYF. CDR3 DNA: TGTGCCAGCAGCTCCCCCTGGACAGGGGGAGAAGAGCAGTACTTC. Full variable domain (outside the CDR3, taken from reference TRBV7-9 and TRBJ2-7): DTGVSQNPRHKITKRGQNVTFRCDPISEHNRLYWYRQTLGQGPEFLTYFQNEAQLEKSRLLSDRFSAERPKGSFSTLEIQRTEQGDSAMYLCASSSPWTGGEEQYFGPGTRLTVT.